This T cell receptor beta chain was recovered during a study of T cells after posttransplantation cyclophosphamide (dated by TCRdb to the mid-2010s). Concerning the study at large: Using TRB sequencing, the study followed how the T cell repertoire rebuilt after myeloablative bone marrow transplantation with posttransplantation cyclophosphamide given as GVHD prophylaxis. In 3 patients, up to 3 additional blood samples taken between 2 and 5.2 years after transplant also underwent TRB sequencing, as did pretransplant blood from a handful of patients. Because TRA and TRB clonality were tightly correlated in 9 samples, subsequent TCR analyses were focused on TRB only. Public TRB sequences were queried against a database of over 3,600 sequences associated with responses to pathogens, tumor antigens, self-antigens and alloantigens. Blood from all 35 or so PTCy patients with 1-year posttransplant specimens was subjected to TRB sequencing. Samples from 30 to 35 PTCy-treated patients, along with samples from about 17 of their related bone marrow donors, underwent antigen receptor sequencing.

Peripheral blood samples were provided by related bone marrow donors on the day of marrow donation. Peripheral blood and bone marrow mononuclear cells were isolated by Ficoll-Hypaque density centrifugation and were cryopreserved. This clone was seen ten or more times. The antigen this receptor binds is unknown. No base quality values were provided; no much bigger clone lies one nucleotide off. Genomic DNA was the input for TRB sequencing, which was run either with the immunoSEQ assay at survey resolution or with the hsTCRB kit. The authors' analysis ran thus. Initial read processing used immunoSEQ software, and repertoire analyses used the LymphoSeq R package. Clonality was computed as 1 minus normalized Shannon entropy, and a Gini coefficient was also calculated for each TRB dataset. To infer phenotypes in unsorted samples, TRB sequences from sorted subsets of the recipient or donor were mapped onto the unsorted samples of the same recipient. Not all clones reach the TCRdb copy of this immuneACCESS table, which keeps in-frame sequences only. Checked studies attribute under half of the gap to unresolved V genes and leave the rest unexplained. The D gene and trimming were derived from the DNA, and the V and J assignments and clone size from that table. The table puts approximately 24,000 clones in this sample, none counted just once. The top ten clones comprise under 7.5% of the sample.

The germline V gene (reference sequence) supplies CDR1 SGHNT and CDR2 YYREEE. Clipping removes 0 bases from V and 4 bases from J, with 6 as the unmatched junction base count. Including the terminal cysteine and phenylalanine, the CDR3 comprises 16 residues. CDR3 DNA only is kept here, 48 bases in frame from base 1. Broader findings and caveats from the paper: The TRB repertoires of T cells infiltrating skin or the GI tract showed only limited overlap with the TRB repertoires found in blood. At 1-2 months, donor-recipient similarity was low but rose over the first year, and the later blood repertoires were often dominated by donor CD8+ memory clones. Across the approximately 45 patients, TRB clonality was highly associated with recipient CMV seropositivity and CMV reactivation, and diversity with PTCy was similar to that in the CNI/methotrexate controls.

The sample was PBMCs. The sequence derives from a woman aged 60-70 years in good health, CMV-negative, and a related stem cell transplant donor. Here the chain combines TRBV5-4 and TRBJ2-1; a stretch of 8 junction bases matches TRBD1. The CDR3 region has the sequence CASSLGQGTGYNEQFF. The nucleotides are TGTGCCAGCAGCTTGGGCCAAGGGACAGGTTACAATGAGCAGTTCTTC.